The 26 T cell receptor beta chains given below trace back to one sample, sequenced in a study of cytomegalovirus exposure and HLA in healthy donors. The PCR used 60 Vbeta and 13 Jbeta primers. The table came from immunoSEQ multiplex PCR; TCRdb's copy has only in-frame clones and leaves some out. Found here are some 170,000 clones, under 9.5% of them singletons; the top ten hold 1% to 1.5%. The sample was PBMCs. The receptors shown here come from a woman in her 30s in good health and CMV-seropositive.

This clone was observed a handful of times. A junction end diverges from the germline sequence, so it may reflect a read error. The J gene is TRBJ2-7, the V gene TRBV11-2; 8 nucleotides align to TRBD2. Germline CDR1 SGHAT, CDR2 FQNNGV. The CDR3 runs 15 residues. CDR3 in DNA: TGTGCCAGCAGCTTATGGACTAGCACTTCCTCCGAGCAGTACTTC. Amino acids: CASSLWTSTSSEQYF.

This CDR3 is CASSPRTSGSNEQFF. DNA of the CDR3: TGTGCCAGCAGCCCTAGGACTAGCGGGAGTAATGAGCAGTTCTTC. V and J are TRBV5-8 and TRBJ2-1, with 13 bases fitting TRBD2. CDR1 is SGHTS and CDR2 is YDEGEE in the germline V gene. This CDR3 is 15 amino acids long. V shed 4 bases and J 7 bases; nucleotides not matched to a gene: 5.

This chain links TRBV19 with TRBJ2-5, with TRBD1 matching 8 bases. The CDR3 contains 17 residues. J lost 3 bases, V lost 3 bases, and 12 bases had no gene match. The germline CDR1 and CDR2 sequences are LNHDA and SQIVND (reference sequence). In DNA, the CDR3 is TGTGCCAGTAGTATCTACGGACAGGGAAGTCTCGAAGAGACCCAGTACTTC. It is translated as CASSIYGQGSLEETQYF.

This clone has a handful of counts. This chain links TRBV13 with TRBJ2-2, with 7 bases that match TRBD1. V shed 2 bases and J 4 bases; nucleotides not matched to a gene: 7. The CDR3 is made up of 16 amino acids. Germline loops: CDR1 PRHDT, CDR2 FYEKMQ (reference sequence). The CDR3 loop reads CASSLLDREPTGELFF. The CDR3, as DNA: TGTGCCAGCAGCTTACTCGACAGGGAGCCCACCGGGGAGCTGTTTTTT.

This chain links TRBV2 with TRBJ2-3, with TRBD2 identical over 8 bases. The CDR3 has 15 amino acids. Germline-derived CDR1 and CDR2 are SNHLY and FYNNEI. Trimming at V came to 3 bases and at J to 0 bases, leaving 2 bases not matched to a gene. CDR3 DNA: TGTGCCAGCAGTGATGCTAGCGGGAGCACAGATACGCAGTATTTT. Its translation: CASSDASGSTDTQYF. Variable domain in full (rest from reference TRBV2 and TRBJ2-3): EPEVTQTPSHQVTQMGQEVILRCVPISNHLYFYWYRQILGQKVEFLVSFYNNEISEKSEIFDDQFSVERPDGSNFTLKIRSTKLEDSAMYFCASSDASGSTDTQYFGPGTRLTVL.

This clone was observed a few times. This rearrangement joins TRBV19 to TRBJ1-1; D might be TRBD1 (6 bases). CDR3 length equals 15 residues. Trimming took off 0 bases at V and 4 bases at J, with 12 bases between the two ends. The germline V gene encodes CDR1 LNHDA and CDR2 SQIVND (reference sequence). The CDR3 sequence: CASSIDEGGPTEAFF. The DNA for the CDR3 is TGTGCCAGTAGTATAGATGAGGGGGGGCCCACTGAAGCTTTCTTT.

In the case of this clone: The sample contains more than one DNA sequence encoding this CDR3. The gene calls are TRBV2 and TRBJ2-3; D ambiguous. Germline CDR1 SNHLY, CDR2 FYNNEI. The CDR3 loop spans 14 amino acids. Trimming removed 3 bases at V and 0 bases at J, with 7 bases between. The CDR3 DNA sequence: TGTGCCAGCAGTGATTCTAGTAGCACAGATACGCAGTATTTT. Its protein is CASSDSSSTDTQYF.

V gene TRBV6-1 combines with J gene TRBJ2-5; 12 nucleotides match TRBD1. This CDR3 is built from 15 residues. The V segment lost 6 bases and the J segment 6 bases; nucleotides outside the gene matches: 8. Germline V gene lookup returns CDR1 MNHNS and CDR2 SASEGT. Here the CDR3 reads CASREWGQGAKTQYF. The CDR3 region has the DNA TGTGCCAGCAGGGAATGGGGACAGGGGGCAAAGACCCAGTACTTC.

This clone was detected a few times. V is TRBV7-2 and J is TRBJ2-7; 8 bases line up with TRBD2. Germline CDR1 SGHTA, CDR2 FQGNSA. The CDR3 consists of 14 residues. V gave up 1 base and J gave up 4 bases; unmatched junction bases: 3. The CDR3 region is CASSLGREAYEQYF. CDR3 DNA: TGTGCCAGCAGCTTAGGGCGGGAGGCGTACGAGCAGTACTTC.

Regarding this clone: This sample includes further DNA sequences coding for the same CDR3. The rearrangement joins TRBV5-1 to TRBJ2-5; possibly TRBD2 for D (5 bases). The germline V and J ends were trimmed by 4 bases and 2 bases, with 9 bases remaining between them. The V gene's germline CDR1 is SGHRS and CDR2 YFSETQ. The CDR3 runs 13 residues. The CDR3 DNA sequence: TGCGCCAGCAGCCCGACGGGACAAGAGACCCAGTACTTC. Its protein product is CASSPTGQETQYF.

The chain combines TRBV7-9 with TRBJ1-4, with 10 bases fitting TRBD1. Germline V gene lookup returns CDR1 SEHNR and CDR2 FQNEAQ (reference sequence). The V gene end was trimmed by 4 bases and the J gene end by 8 bases; junction bases not matched to a gene: 4. The CDR3 runs to 14 residues. This CDR3 reads CASSSTGGREKLFF. Written as DNA, the CDR3 is TGTGCCAGCAGCTCGACAGGGGGCAGGGAAAAACTGTTTTTT.

CDR3 loop: CASSIDPRGQAKYGYTF. For the CDR3, the DNA is TGTGCCAGTAGTATAGATCCCCGAGGACAGGCGAAGTATGGCTACACCTTC. The genes are TRBV19 and TRBJ1-2; 7 nucleotides match TRBD1. The junction had 12 bases not matched to a gene; V was cut back by 0 bases and J by 5 bases. Germline V lookup: CDR1 LNHDA, CDR2 SQIVND (reference sequence). The length of the CDR3 is 17 residues.

The rearrangement joins TRBV30 to TRBJ1-2, with 10 bases lining up with TRBD1. Germline loops: CDR1 GTSNPN, CDR2 SVGIG (reference sequence). The CDR3 extends over 14 amino acids. J was trimmed by 8 bases and V by 1 base; bases with no gene match: 7. The CDR3 coding sequence is TGTGCCTGGAGTGCTTGGACAGGGGGTGAGGGCTACACCTTC. Its protein product is CAWSAWTGGEGYTF.

The sample holds a few counts of this clone. The CDR3 DNA reads TGTGCCAGCAGTGAATCTTGGACTAGCGGGAGGGGAGTACGGTATTTT. It is translated as CASSESWTSGRGVRYF. This rearrangement joins TRBV25-1 to TRBJ2-3; 15 nucleotides agree with TRBD2. V was pared by 1 base and J by 14 bases, with 10 bases of the junction left unmatched. Germline values: CDR1 MGHDK, CDR2 SYGVNS. The CDR3 length is 16 residues.

This clone turned up a few times. The V call is TRBV6-1, the J call TRBJ2-7; tentative D call: TRBD2 (5 bases). Per the germline V gene, CDR1 is MNHNS and CDR2 is SASEGT. Trimming stripped 7 bases from V and 3 bases from J, with 16 bases between. This CDR3 has 14 residues. The CDR3 here is CASTLLDVGYEQYF. The CDR3 DNA sequence: TGTGCCAGCACCCTACTAGATGTGGGCTACGAGCAGTACTTC.

The chain combines TRBV18 with TRBJ2-3, with D unresolved. The CDR3 sequence is 13 residues long. The germline CDR1 and CDR2 sequences are KGHSH and LQKENI. V was shortened by 0 bases and J by 5 bases, with 6 bases between the two germline ends. The CDR3 sequence: CASSPPPGDTQYF. CDR3 DNA: TGTGCCAGCTCACCACCCCCGGGAGATACGCAGTATTTT.

The chain has TRBV13 and TRBJ2-2; 9 bases align to TRBD1. V shed 7 bases, J shed 6 bases, and the junction held 9 bases outside the gene matches. The V gene's germline CDR1 is PRHDT and CDR2 FYEKMQ (reference sequence). The CDR3 covers 15 residues. The DNA of the CDR3 is TGTGCCAGCAACGACAGGGGGGCATTTTCCGGGGAGCTGTTTTTT. This translates into CASNDRGAFSGELFF.

This clone showed up just a few times. The rearrangement links TRBV7-8 to TRBJ2-1; 8 nucleotides line up with TRBD2. The CDR3 spans 12 residues. The V gene's germline CDR1 is SGHVS and CDR2 FQNEAQ. V was pared by 2 bases and J by 13 bases, with 4 bases of the junction left unmatched. The CDR3 protein is CASSLTRTSQFF. As DNA, the CDR3 is TGTGCCAGCAGCTTAACCCGGACTAGCCAGTTCTTC.

Only a few counts were recorded for this clone. CDR3: CASSRRATEAFF. DNA for the CDR3: TGTGCCAGCAGTCGCAGGGCCACTGAAGCTTTCTTT. The chain uses TRBV2 and TRBJ1-1, with D possibly matching TRBD1 (5 bases). Trimming removed 5 bases from V and 4 bases from J, with 8 bases in between. CDR1 and CDR2 from the germline V gene are SNHLY and FYNNEI. There are 12 residues in the CDR3.

J is TRBJ1-4 and V is TRBV19; 11 bases agree with TRBD1. The germline V gene encodes CDR1 LNHDA and CDR2 SQIVND (reference sequence). J gave up 5 bases and V 8 bases, and 1 base lay outside the gene matches. The CDR3 is 13 residues long. The CDR3 is CASRDRGNEKLFF. The CDR3 region has the DNA TGTGCCAGTCGGGACAGGGGGAATGAAAAACTGTTTTTT.

CDR3 sequence (DNA): TGTGCCAGCAGTTACGACAGGGGGGCGACGGGTGAGACCCAGTACTTC. Translation: CASSYDRGATGETQYF. The chain is built from TRBV6-6 and TRBJ2-5, with 9 bases identical to TRBD1. This CDR3 spans 16 amino acids. V shed 2 bases and J 5 bases; nucleotides not matched to a gene: 9. The germline CDR1 and CDR2 sequences are MNHNY and SVGAGI (reference sequence).

The rearrangement links TRBV28 to TRBJ1-2, with 8 bases identical to TRBD1. This CDR3 is built from 15 residues. Germline CDR1 MDHEN, CDR2 SYDVKM. Losses at the gene ends were 4 bases for V and 4 bases for J; bases not matched to a gene: 8. CDR3 region: CASSSSGQGPYGYTF. In DNA, the CDR3 is TGTGCCAGCAGTTCATCTGGACAGGGCCCCTATGGCTACACCTTC.

This clone has ten or more counts. This chain joins TRBV4-1 and TRBJ1-1, with no clear D. CDR1 MGHRA and CDR2 YSYEKL come from the germline V gene. The CDR3 has 17 amino acids. The germline V and J ends were trimmed by 0 bases and 7 bases, with 21 bases remaining between them. The CDR3 loop is CASSQDKLGRVGYEAFF. The CDR3 DNA is TGCGCCAGCAGCCAAGACAAGCTAGGGCGGGTTGGCTATGAAGCTTTCTTT.

This clone was found a few times. The rearrangement uses TRBV7-2 and TRBJ1-1, with D unresolved. Germline V CDR1 and CDR2: SGHTA, FQGNSA. This CDR3 is built from 13 residues. Between the trimmed V and J ends, which lost 1 base and 6 bases, there was a span of 9 bases. Written as DNA, the CDR3 is TGTGCCAGCAGCTTAGAAAGATTAGCTGAAGCTTTCTTT. It codes for CASSLERLAEAFF. The complete variable domain, with remaining parts taken from reference TRBV7-2 and TRBJ1-1, reads GAGVSQSPSNKVTEKGKDVELRCDPISGHTALYWYRQSLGQGLEFLIYFQGNSAPDKSGLPSDRFSAERTGGSVSTLTIQRTQQEDSAVYLCASSLERLAEAFFGQGTRLTVV.

This clone was recorded a few times. The CDR3 DNA follows: TGTGCCAGCAGCTTAGCGGGAGGGGTTTACGAGCAGTACTTC. It codes for CASSLAGGVYEQYF. The chain has TRBV5-6 and TRBJ2-7; TRBD2 aligns across 10 bases. The germline V gene encodes CDR1 SGHDT and CDR2 YYEEEE. V gave up 2 bases and J gave up 4 bases; unmatched junction bases: 3. This CDR3 is 14 amino acids long.

This clone was seen more than once but under ten times. This rearrangement joins TRBV5-1 to TRBJ1-1; no clear D. CDR3 length equals 14 residues. CDR1 and CDR2 from the germline V gene are SGHRS and YFSETQ. Trimming cost V 0 bases and J 4 bases, with 10 bases left between them. The CDR3 DNA follows: TGCGCCAGCAGCTTGGGGAGTCCGACCACTGAAGCTTTCTTT. Residues: CASSLGSPTTEAFF.